Listed below are T cell receptor beta chains from one sample, sequenced in a study of blood T cell repertoires in COVID-19. Sequenced by immunoSEQ multiplex PCR; TCRdb stores in-frame clones only, minus some. The profile covers roughly 58,000 clones, with 65% to 85% appearing a single time and around half taken by the ten largest. The sequenced sample consisted of PBMCs or T cells enriched from blood (not recorded which). These TCRs come from a woman aged 55-69 years who had been exposed to COVID-19. Both conserved end residues are part of each CDR3. Each record gives: J gene, clone size, CDR3 length, V gene, D gene, CDR3 DNA, CDR3 protein. The D gene is left open where the match is weak. A row's size may be missing; if present it is once, few, many or a size class.

J: TRBJ1-5; size: .; length: 14; V: TRBV19; D: .; DNA: TGTGCCAGTAGTATATCCAGTAGCAATCAGCCCCAGCATTTT; CDR3: CASSISSSNQPQHF
J: TRBJ2-1; size: large; length: 13; V: TRBV11-1; D: TRBD1; DNA: TGTGCCAGCAGCTTGACAGGGTACAATGAGCAGTTCTTC; CDR3: CASSLTGYNEQFF
J: TRBJ1-6; size: .; length: 12; V: TRBV5-6; D: .; DNA: TGTGCCAGCAGCCTACAATGGGCTTCGCTCCACTTT; CDR3: CASSLQWASLHF
J: TRBJ2-1; size: .; length: 12; V: TRBV7-2; D: .; DNA: TGTGCCAGCATGCGGTCCTACAATGAGCAGTTCTTC; CDR3: CASMRSYNEQFF
J: TRBJ1-2; size: .; length: 14; V: TRBV4-2; D: TRBD1; DNA: TGTGCCAGCACCGGGAGAGACAGGGGTTATGGCTACACCTTC; CDR3: CASTGRDRGYGYTF
J: TRBJ1-2; size: .; length: 15; V: TRBV6-5; D: .; DNA: TGTGCCAGCAGACACAACAGGGCAGCTAACTATGGCTACACCTTC; CDR3: CASRHNRAANYGYTF
J: TRBJ1-5; size: .; length: 12; V: TRBV28; D: .; DNA: TGTGCCAGCAGTTACAGGGTACGGCCCCAGCATTTT; CDR3: CASSYRVRPQHF
J: TRBJ2-2; size: .; length: 16; V: TRBV2; D: .; DNA: TGTGCCAGCAGGCCCCGAGGACAGCTGAACACCGGGGAGCTGTTTTTT; CDR3: CASRPRGQLNTGELFF
J: TRBJ2-3; size: .; length: 15; V: TRBV6-5; D: .; DNA: TGTGCCAGCAGCCCGACAGGTCCTAGCACAGATACGCAGTATTTT; CDR3: CASSPTGPSTDTQYF
J: TRBJ1-3; size: .; length: 13; V: TRBV24-1; D: .; DNA: TGTGCCACCAGACCCAGCTCTGGAAACACCATATATTTT; CDR3: CATRPSSGNTIYF
J: TRBJ2-7; size: .; length: 16; V: TRBV6-2/TRBV6-3; D: TRBD2; DNA: TGTGCCAGCAGTTTAGCCGGGACTAGCGGTTCCTACGAGCAGTACTTC; CDR3: CASSLAGTSGSYEQYF
J: TRBJ1-1; size: .; length: 11; V: TRBV28; D: .; DNA: TGTGCCATCGGAGGTAACACTGAAGCTTTCTTT; CDR3: CAIGGNTEAFF
J: TRBJ2-1; size: .; length: 15; V: TRBV9; D: TRBD2; DNA: TGTGCCAGCACCCGCGGGGGGAGCTCCTACAATGAGCAGTTCTTC; CDR3: CASTRGGSSYNEQFF
J: TRBJ2-3; size: many; length: 18; V: TRBV28; D: .; DNA: TGTGCCAGCAGCCTGGACTATCTAAGTCCACAAAGCACAGATACGCAGTATTTT; CDR3: CASSLDYLSPQSTDTQYF
J: TRBJ2-7; size: .; length: 14; V: TRBV19; D: TRBD1; DNA: TGTGCCAGTAGTGGGACAGGGGGTTTCTACGAGCAGTACTTC; CDR3: CASSGTGGFYEQYF
J: TRBJ1-2; size: .; length: 13; V: TRBV19; D: TRBD1; DNA: TGTGCCAGTGAACCGGGACAGGGATATGGCTACACCTTC; CDR3: CASEPGQGYGYTF
J: TRBJ1-4; size: .; length: 16; V: TRBV6-2/TRBV6-3; D: TRBD1; DNA: TGTGCCAGCAGTTACTCGTGGGACAGTCCTAATGAAAAACTGTTTTTT; CDR3: CASSYSWDSPNEKLFF
J: TRBJ1-4; size: .; length: 17; V: TRBV5-1; D: .; DNA: TGCGCCAGCAGCTTGGCCGGGGGGAGGACAACTAATGAAAAACTGTTTTTT; CDR3: CASSLAGGRTTNEKLFF
J: TRBJ2-2; size: few; length: 15; V: TRBV6-5; D: TRBD2; DNA: TGTGCCAGCAGCGCGACTAGCGGGACGACCGGGGAGCTGTTTTTT; CDR3: CASSATSGTTGELFF
J: TRBJ2-2; size: .; length: 16; V: TRBV9; D: TRBD2; DNA: TGTGCCAGCAGCGTTACTAGCGGGAGGGCCCTGGGGGAGCTGTTTTTT; CDR3: CASSVTSGRALGELFF
J: TRBJ2-1; size: .; length: 17; V: TRBV27; D: TRBD2; DNA: TGTGCCAGCAGAGACCCTCCCGGACTAGCGGGGAACAATGAGCAGTTCTTC; CDR3: CASRDPPGLAGNNEQFF
J: TRBJ1-6; size: few; length: 14; V: TRBV3-1/TRBV3-2; D: .; DNA: TGTGCCAGCAGCCGTGAGGGCCTGGTTTCACCCCTCCACTTT; CDR3: CASSREGLVSPLHF
J: TRBJ1-2; size: .; length: 14; V: TRBV27; D: TRBD1; DNA: TGTGCCAGCAGTTTGGGACAGGGGCACTATGGCTACACCTTC; CDR3: CASSLGQGHYGYTF
J: TRBJ1-3; size: .; length: 13; V: TRBV5-1; D: .; DNA: TGCGCCAGCAGCTTGGACAGTGGCCACACCATATATTTT; CDR3: CASSLDSGHTIYF
J: TRBJ2-3; size: .; length: 14; V: TRBV5-1; D: TRBD2; DNA: TGCGCCAGCAGCCACGGACTAGATAGAGATACGCAGTATTTT; CDR3: CASSHGLDRDTQYF
J: TRBJ2-7; size: .; length: 14; V: TRBV7-8; D: .; DNA: TGTGCCAGCAGAACCGGGACACAATCCTACGAGCAGTACTTC; CDR3: CASRTGTQSYEQYF
J: TRBJ1-1; size: once; length: 13; V: TRBV9; D: .; DNA: TGTGCCAGCAGCGTAGCTAGTGAGGGTGAAGCTTTCTTT; CDR3: CASSVASEGEAFF
J: TRBJ1-4; size: .; length: 15; V: TRBV5-6; D: TRBD1; DNA: TGTGCCAGCAGCCCTAACATTGGGACAGTTGAAAAACTGTTTTTT; CDR3: CASSPNIGTVEKLFF
J: TRBJ2-5; size: .; length: 12; V: TRBV29-1; D: .; DNA: TGCAGCGGGCGCCGGGGCCAAGAGACCCAGTACTTC; CDR3: CSGRRGQETQYF
J: TRBJ2-7; size: .; length: 13; V: TRBV3-1/TRBV3-2; D: .; DNA: TGTGCCAGCAGCCAAGGAGGGGGATACGAGCAGTACTTC; CDR3: CASSQGGGYEQYF
J: TRBJ1-1; size: .; length: 11; V: TRBV3-1/TRBV3-2; D: .; DNA: TGTGCCAGCAGCCAAGATTACAAAGCTTTCTTT; CDR3: CASSQDYKAFF
J: TRBJ2-1; size: .; length: 13; V: TRBV19; D: .; DNA: TGTGCCAGTAGTACGCGAGCTCAGGGTTCCAAGTTCTTC; CDR3: CASSTRAQGSKFF
J: TRBJ1-4; size: .; length: 13; V: TRBV29-1; D: TRBD1; DNA: TGCAGCGTGGTGACAGGGGGAGGGGAAAAACTGTTTTTT; CDR3: CSVVTGGGEKLFF
J: TRBJ2-5; size: few; length: 12; V: TRBV30; D: .; DNA: TGTGCCTGGAGTCAAGCGGGTCGGTTGGGGTACTTC; CDR3: CAWSQAGRLGYF
J: TRBJ1-5; size: .; length: 15; V: TRBV19; D: TRBD1; DNA: TGTGCCAGTAGGCCCGGGACAGGGTATTCTCAGCCCCAGCATTTT; CDR3: CASRPGTGYSQPQHF
J: TRBJ2-5; size: few; length: 15; V: TRBV9; D: .; DNA: TGTGCCAGCAGCGGATCTCAGGGTTTTGGGGAGACCCAGTACTTC; CDR3: CASSGSQGFGETQYF
J: TRBJ2-1; size: .; length: 13; V: TRBV7-9; D: .; DNA: TGTGCCAGCAGCAAACAGGGTGGGAATGAGCAGTTCTTC; CDR3: CASSKQGGNEQFF
J: TRBJ1-2; size: .; length: 13; V: TRBV6-6; D: .; DNA: TGTGCCAGCAGTGGCGGGTCGAACTATGGCTACACCTTC; CDR3: CASSGGSNYGYTF
J: TRBJ2-3; size: .; length: 13; V: TRBV30; D: TRBD2; DNA: TGTGCCTGGGCTAGCGGACTCACAGATACGCAGTATTTT; CDR3: CAWASGLTDTQYF
J: TRBJ2-7; size: .; length: 13; V: TRBV3-1/TRBV3-2; D: .; DNA: TGTGCCAGCAGACATACTAGGAATTCAGAGCAGTACTTC; CDR3: CASRHTRNSEQYF
J: TRBJ2-1; size: few; length: 11; V: TRBV6-5; D: .; DNA: TGTGCCAGCGGACTGAACAATGAGCAGTTCTTC; CDR3: CASGLNNEQFF
J: TRBJ2-7; size: .; length: 15; V: TRBV5-1; D: .; DNA: TGCGCCAGCAGATTTGAGGCCTTACAGGGACACGAGCAGTACTTC; CDR3: CASRFEALQGHEQYF
J: TRBJ2-1; size: .; length: 12; V: TRBV3-1/TRBV3-2; D: TRBD2; DNA: TGTGCCAGCAGTCGGGACTACCTTGAGCAGTTCTTC; CDR3: CASSRDYLEQFF
J: TRBJ1-2; size: few; length: 15; V: TRBV4-1; D: .; DNA: TGCGCCAGCAGCCAAGTATCCTACCCCCAGGGTGGCTACACCTTC; CDR3: CASSQVSYPQGGYTF
J: TRBJ2-1; size: .; length: 13; V: TRBV29-1; D: .; DNA: TGCAGCGCCCGGAGTGCAGGGAACAATGAGCAGTTCTTC; CDR3: CSARSAGNNEQFF
J: TRBJ2-7; size: .; length: 15; V: TRBV9; D: .; DNA: TGTGCCAGCAGCCCCGCCAGGGTCAGCTCCTACGAGCAGTACTTC; CDR3: CASSPARVSSYEQYF
J: TRBJ1-2; size: .; length: 10; V: TRBV20-1; D: .; DNA: TGCAGTGCTGAGGATTATGGCTACACCTTC; CDR3: CSAEDYGYTF
J: TRBJ1-4; size: .; length: 15; V: TRBV13; D: .; DNA: TGTGCCAGCAGCCTTGGACATACGGCTAATGAAAAACTGTTTTTT; CDR3: CASSLGHTANEKLFF
J: TRBJ1-3; size: .; length: 15; V: TRBV9; D: TRBD1; DNA: TGTGCCAGCAGCACCCGGACAGGGAGGGGAAACACCATATATTTT; CDR3: CASSTRTGRGNTIYF
J: TRBJ2-5; size: .; length: 17; V: TRBV4-1; D: TRBD2; DNA: TGCGCCAGCAGCCAAGAACCAGCGGGGACGTACCAAGAGACCCAGTACTTC; CDR3: CASSQEPAGTYQETQYF
J: TRBJ2-1; size: .; length: 16; V: TRBV25-1; D: TRBD2; DNA: TGTGCCAGCAGTGAGGCTAGAGCGGGAGAAGGGAATGAGCAGTTCTTC; CDR3: CASSEARAGEGNEQFF
J: TRBJ2-5; size: .; length: 15; V: TRBV19; D: .; DNA: TGTGCCAGTAGTATGTCGGGACTGATCCAAGAGACCCAGTACTTC; CDR3: CASSMSGLIQETQYF